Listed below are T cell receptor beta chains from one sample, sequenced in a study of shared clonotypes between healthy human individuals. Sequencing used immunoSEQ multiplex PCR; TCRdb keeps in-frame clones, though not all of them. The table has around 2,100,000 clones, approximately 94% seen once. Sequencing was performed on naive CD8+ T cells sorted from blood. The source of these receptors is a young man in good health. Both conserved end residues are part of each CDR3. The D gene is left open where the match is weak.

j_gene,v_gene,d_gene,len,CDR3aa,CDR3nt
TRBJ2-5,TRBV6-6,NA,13,CASSLPGGETQYF,TGTGCCAGCAGCCTTCCCGGCGGAGAGACCCAGTACTTC
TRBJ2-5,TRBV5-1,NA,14,CASRPEGYQETQYF,TGCGCCAGCAGGCCCGAGGGTTACCAAGAGACCCAGTACTTC
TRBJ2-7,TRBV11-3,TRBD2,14,CASSLRGGKYEQYF,TGTGCCAGCAGCTTACGCGGGGGGAAATACGAGCAGTACTTC
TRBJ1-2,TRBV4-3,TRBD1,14,CASSPLQGAEGYTF,TGCGCCAGCAGCCCCTTACAGGGGGCGGAAGGCTACACCTTC
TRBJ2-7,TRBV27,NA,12,CASSPNFIEQYF,TGTGCCAGCAGTCCAAATTTTATCGAGCAGTACTTC
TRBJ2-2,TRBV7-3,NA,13,CASSPLGIGELFF,TGTGCCAGCAGCCCCCTTGGTATCGGGGAGCTGTTTTTT
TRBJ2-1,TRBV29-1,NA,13,CSAWTIDYNEQFF,TGCAGCGCCTGGACCATAGACTACAATGAGCAGTTCTTC
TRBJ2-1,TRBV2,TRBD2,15,CASSASGSSTEGQFF,TGTGCCAGCAGTGCTAGCGGGAGTTCTACAGAGGGGCAGTTCTTC
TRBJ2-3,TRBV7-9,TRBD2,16,CASRPTSGRTGDTQYF,TGTGCCAGCAGGCCCACTAGCGGGAGGACCGGGGATACGCAGTATTTT
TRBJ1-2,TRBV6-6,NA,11,CASSYWGGYTF,TGTGCCAGCAGTTACTGGGGGGGCTACACCTTC
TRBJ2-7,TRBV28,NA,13,CASSLDTSYEQYF,TGTGCCAGCAGTTTGGACACCTCCTACGAGCAGTACTTC
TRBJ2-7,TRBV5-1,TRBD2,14,CASSLSGGAYEQYF,TGCGCCAGCAGCTTGAGCGGGGGTGCCTACGAGCAGTACTTC
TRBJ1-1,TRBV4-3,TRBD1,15,CASSHGTGVLTEAFF,TGCGCCAGCAGCCATGGGACAGGGGTGCTTACAGAAGCTTTCTTT